Shown below are 25 T cell receptor beta chains from a single sample sequenced in a study of PD-1 blockade in mismatch repair-deficient tumors. TCRdb's table, derived via immunoSEQ multiplex PCR, lists solely in-frame clones and lacks some. The table includes some 110,000 clones, more than 60% detected once. Sequenced material: peripheral blood, taken 60 to 65 weeks after starting pembrolizumab. The receptors were sampled from an adult with mismatch repair-deficient cancer.

The gene calls are TRBV11-3 and TRBJ1-3; 9 bases match TRBD1. This CDR3 comprises 15 residues. Losses at the gene ends were 5 bases for V and 4 bases for J; bases not matched to a gene: 6. Germline CDR1 is SGHNT and CDR2 is YENEEA. Written as DNA, the CDR3 is TGTGCCAGCAGCATACAGGGGGCCGCGGGAAACACCATATATTTT. Its protein product is CASSIQGAAGNTIYF.

The J gene is TRBJ1-5, the V gene TRBV10-3; D gene unclear. With 6 bases removed from V and 3 bases from J, the gap between germline ends came to 12 bases. The CDR3 is made up of 14 amino acids. CDR1 is ENHRY, CDR2 SYGVKD, per germline. Written as DNA, the CDR3 is TGTGCCATCAGCACGGGAGATCCCAATCAGCCCCAGCATTTT. Its translation: CAISTGDPNQPQHF.

Sample share makes this clone medium-sized. This chain uses TRBV10-3 with TRBJ1-5; 8 bases are a match to TRBD1. CDR1 is ENHRY and CDR2 is SYGVKD in the germline V gene. J gave up 6 bases and V 7 bases, and 8 bases lay outside the gene matches. This CDR3 comprises 14 residues. CDR3 loop: CAITLGQATQPQHF. CDR3 nucleotide sequence: TGTGCCATCACCTTGGGACAGGCGACTCAGCCCCAGCATTTT.

This rearrangement joins TRBV4-1 to TRBJ2-7, with D perhaps TRBD1 (6 bases). Looked up from germline, CDR1 is MGHRA and CDR2 is YSYEKL. V lost 3 bases to trimming and J lost 2 bases, with 14 bases between them. The CDR3 has 15 residues. In DNA, the CDR3 is TGCGCCAGCAGCCAGGACCGGACAGCGCCCTACGAGCAGTACTTC. Translation gives CASSQDRTAPYEQYF.

The V and J genes are TRBV6-5 and TRBJ2-3; the D gene is possibly TRBD1 (6 bases). The V end lost 0 bases, the J end lost 1 base, and 8 bases lay between the germline ends. The CDR3 is 15 residues long. Germline CDR1 reads MNHEY; CDR2 reads SVGAGI. The CDR3: CASSYSNRGTDTQYF. As DNA, the CDR3 is TGTGCCAGCAGTTACTCTAACAGGGGCACAGATACGCAGTATTTT.

V and J are TRBV10-2 and TRBJ2-4; D may be TRBD2 (5 bases). Trimming removed 4 bases at V and 0 bases at J, with 7 bases between. The CDR3 contains 14 residues. CDR1 is WSHSY and CDR2 is SAAADI in the germline V gene. The CDR3 DNA reads TGCGCCAGCAGTGCTGGACTAGCCAAAAACATTCAGTACTTC. It is translated as CASSAGLAKNIQYF.

The chain combines TRBV27 with TRBJ2-7; tentative D call: TRBD2 (5 bases). V lost 6 bases and J lost 2, with 14 bases in between. The CDR3 loop spans 14 amino acids. CDR1 is MNHEY and CDR2 is SMNVEV in the germline V gene (reference sequence). The CDR3, as DNA: TGTGCCAGCAGCCCCGGGATAACACCCTACGAGCAGTACTTC. Protein sequence: CASSPGITPYEQYF.

The CDR3, as DNA: TGTGCCAGCAGCTTGGAATCAGGACTTGTCAGGACCCAGTACTTC. Encoded protein: CASSLESGLVRTQYF. The gene calls are TRBV5-6 and TRBJ2-5; TRBD2 might be the D (5 bases). V lost 0 bases and J 7 bases, leaving 16 bases between the germline ends. In germline, CDR1 is SGHDT, CDR2 YYEEEE. The CDR3 runs to 15 residues.

This clone was seen more than once but under ten times. The V gene is TRBV30, the J gene TRBJ2-3; possibly TRBD1 or TRBD2 for D (5 bases each). The V end was cut by 0 bases, the J end by 1 base, with 11 bases between. CDR1 is GTSNPN and CDR2 is SVGIG in the germline V gene (reference sequence). This CDR3 spans 15 amino acids. The CDR3 loop reads CAWSVGRGGTDTQYF. DNA of the CDR3: TGTGCCTGGAGTGTAGGGAGAGGGGGCACAGATACGCAGTATTTT.

The chain couples TRBV10-3 to TRBJ2-1; D remains ambiguous. CDR3 length: 12 residues. Trimming stripped 0 bases from V and 8 bases from J, with 5 bases between. The germline V gene has CDR1 ENHRY and CDR2 SYGVKD. The CDR3 coding sequence is TGTGCCATCAGTGAGTCTAGTTATGAGCAGTTCTTC. As protein: CAISESSYEQFF.

J is TRBJ2-2 and V is TRBV6-5; D remains ambiguous. CDR3 size: 12 residues. Deletions cut 10 bases from V and 0 bases from J, with 6 bases between. Germline assignment: CDR1 MNHEY and CDR2 SVGAGI. The CDR3 coding sequence is TGTGCCACATTTACGAACACCGGGGAGCTGTTTTTT. Protein product: CATFTNTGELFF.

This clone was recorded only once. Written as DNA, the CDR3 is TGCGCCAGCAGCCGCTTAGGACTAAACACAGATACGCAGTATTTT. Amino acids: CASSRLGLNTDTQYF. V is TRBV4-1 and J is TRBJ2-3; tentatively, D is TRBD2 (6 bases). The V gene's germline CDR1 is MGHRA and CDR2 YSYEKL. The CDR3 has 15 amino acids. Trimming pared 4 bases from V and 2 bases from J, leaving 13 bases between.

This clone showed up many times. The CDR3 sequence: CASSSEGAGSNQPQHF. CDR3 nucleotides: TGTGCCAGCAGCTCGGAGGGGGCTGGAAGCAATCAGCCCCAGCATTTT. The chain recombines TRBV7-9 with TRBJ1-5; 7 bases match TRBD1. The length of the CDR3 is 16 residues. Per germline, CDR1 SEHNR and CDR2 FQNEAQ (reference sequence). J lost 1 base, V lost 4 bases, and 7 bases had no gene match.

The V call is TRBV11-3, the J call TRBJ2-1; no clear D gene. The germline V gene has CDR1 SGHNT and CDR2 YENEEA. Deletions cut 4 bases from V and 0 bases from J, with 10 bases between. The CDR3 has 15 amino acids. In DNA form, the CDR3 reads TGTGCCAGCAGCTATCGGGCCAGCTCCTACAATGAGCAGTTCTTC. It codes for CASSYRASSYNEQFF.

This chain joins TRBV5-4 and TRBJ2-5; 7 nucleotides agree with TRBD2. This CDR3 is built from 16 residues. The trim removed 3 bases at V and 5 bases at J, leaving 13 bases unmatched. Looked up from germline, CDR1 is SGHNT and CDR2 is YYREEE (reference sequence). Here the CDR3 reads CASSSNGLVGWETQYF. The CDR3 DNA reads as TGTGCCAGCAGCTCCAACGGACTAGTGGGTTGGGAGACCCAGTACTTC.

The J gene is TRBJ2-7, the V gene TRBV10-1; D remains unclear. This CDR3 has 16 residues. Germline loops: CDR1 WNHNN, CDR2 SYGVQD (reference sequence). With 0 bases removed from V and 0 bases from J, the gap between germline ends came to 12 bases. The CDR3 DNA reads TGCGCCAGCAGTGAGTCTCGCGTTCCACACTCCTACGAGCAGTACTTC. As protein: CASSESRVPHSYEQYF.

The V and J genes are TRBV5-4 and TRBJ1-4, with a tentative D call TRBD1 (5 bases). Trimming took off 0 bases at V and 9 bases at J, with 15 bases between the two ends. The CDR3 totals 15 residues. CDR1 SGHNT and CDR2 YYREEE come from the germline V gene (reference sequence). This CDR3 is CASSLEGPRNQKLFF. CDR3 DNA sequence: TGTGCCAGCAGCTTGGAGGGACCGAGAAACCAAAAACTGTTTTTT.

This clone was seen at least ten times. The chain joins TRBV7-9 to TRBJ2-7; 7 positions agree with TRBD2. The CDR3 is 12 amino acids. J gave up 7 bases and V 5 bases, and 5 bases lay outside the gene matches. Germline V gene sequence: CDR1 SEHNR, CDR2 FQNEAQ (reference sequence). The chain's CDR3 is CASSRGEGEQYF. The CDR3 DNA reads TGTGCCAGCAGCCGCGGGGAGGGGGAGCAGTACTTC. Full variable domain (missing parts from reference TRBV7-9 and TRBJ2-7): DTGVSQNPRHKITKRGQNVTFRCDPISEHNRLYWYRQTLGQGPEFLTYFQNEAQLEKSRLLSDRFSAERPKGSFSTLEIQRTEQGDSAMYLCASSRGEGEQYFGPGTRLTVT.

The V gene is TRBV2, the J gene TRBJ2-3; 11 nucleotides match TRBD2. Germline V gene data show CDR1 as SNHLY and CDR2 as FYNNEI. This CDR3 contains 13 residues. V lost 11 bases to trimming and J lost 5 bases; unmatched junction nucleotides: 6. The DNA of the CDR3 is TGTGCCTCGTTAGCGGGAGGGTTAGATACGCAGTATTTT. Encoded protein: CASLAGGLDTQYF.

The genes are TRBV20-1 and TRBJ1-2, with TRBD1 matching over 8 bases. The V and J ends lost 6 bases and 12 bases, in that order; junction bases with no gene match: 9. The CDR3 runs to 11 residues. Germline values: CDR1 DFQATT, CDR2 SNEGSKA (reference sequence). For the CDR3, the DNA is TGCAGTGCGCAGGAGACAGGGGTGAACACCTTC. This sequence encodes CSAQETGVNTF.

The gene calls are TRBV11-3 and TRBJ2-2, with 8 bases that match TRBD1. The ends lost 2 bases at V and 4 bases at J; junction bases unmatched: 6. This CDR3 is built from 16 residues. Germline CDR1 SGHNT, CDR2 YENEEA. The CDR3, as DNA: TGTGCCAGCAGCTTAACAGGGGGTATGAGCACCGGGGAGCTGTTTTTT. Protein sequence: CASSLTGGMSTGELFF.

This rearrangement joins TRBV19 to TRBJ2-3; 9 nucleotides line up with TRBD1. The CDR3 consists of 15 residues. After removal of 3 bases from V and 2 bases from J, the junction contained 3 bases not matched to a gene. CDR1 and CDR2 (germline): LNHDA, SQIVND (reference sequence). CDR3 DNA: TGTGCCAGTAGTATTAGGACAGGGGTCACAGATACGCAGTATTTT. Its protein product is CASSIRTGVTDTQYF.

The chain couples TRBV25-1 to TRBJ2-1; weak D call: TRBD2 (5 bases). Trimming removed 6 bases at V and 1 base at J, with 13 bases between. There are 15 residues in the CDR3. Germline values: CDR1 MGHDK, CDR2 SYGVNS. CDR3 in amino acids: CASSQAGLSYNEQFF. CDR3 DNA sequence: TGTGCCAGCAGCCAAGCCGGACTGTCCTACAATGAGCAGTTCTTC. The entire variable domain, with the rest obtained from reference TRBV25-1 and TRBJ2-1, is as follows: EADIYQTPRYLVIGTGKKITLECSQTMGHDKMYWYQQDPGMELHLIHYSYGVNSTEKGDLSSESTVSRIRTEHFPLTLESARPSHTSQYLCASSQAGLSYNEQFFGPGTRLTVL.

This clone was observed a handful of times. The V gene is TRBV7-2, the J gene TRBJ2-7; 8 nucleotides match TRBD1. The CDR3 is made up of 13 amino acids. The junction had 3 bases not matched to a gene; V was cut back by 3 bases and J by 5 bases. Germline assignment: CDR1 SGHTA and CDR2 FQGNSA. CDR3 residues: CASSFRQGHEQYF. DNA of the CDR3: TGTGCCAGCAGCTTTAGACAGGGGCACGAGCAGTACTTC.

The chain is built from TRBV5-1 and TRBJ2-7, with D unresolved. This CDR3 comprises 14 residues. In germline, CDR1 is SGHRS, CDR2 YFSETQ. V was trimmed by 0 bases and J by 5 bases, leaving 12 bases between them. The CDR3, as DNA: TGCGCCAGCAGCTTGGGACTGCACTTCGACGAGCAGTACTTC. Translating gives CASSLGLHFDEQYF.